This is a list of T cell receptor beta chains from one sample in a study of cytomegalovirus exposure and HLA in healthy donors. This table comes from immunoSEQ multiplex PCR, and its TCRdb copy is limited to in-frame clones, with some not included. In the table there are about 160,000 clones, 78% of which are singletons. Input material: PBMCs. These receptors were obtained from a woman aged 45-65 years in good health and CMV-seropositive. CDR3s include the opening cysteine and the closing phenylalanine or tryptophan. Each record gives: V gene, J gene, clone size, D gene, CDR3 DNA, CDR3 protein. D genes are given only for firm matches. Size is omitted from some rows. Given values are once, few, many or a class for expanded clones.

v_call: TRBV20-1; j_call: TRBJ2-1; clone_size: NA; d_call: NA; cdr3_nt: TGCAGTGCCAGCAATCCTGTGGCGGTCTTC; cdr3_aa: CSASNPVAVF
v_call: TRBV7-9; j_call: TRBJ2-7; clone_size: NA; d_call: NA; cdr3_nt: TGTGCCAGCAGCTTATTGGAGGGCCTCCTCTCCTACGAGCAGTACTTC; cdr3_aa: CASSLLEGLLSYEQYF
v_call: TRBV2; j_call: TRBJ1-5; clone_size: few; d_call: NA; cdr3_nt: TGTGCCAGCAGGCTACAGGTTAATCAGCCCCAGCATTTT; cdr3_aa: CASRLQVNQPQHF
v_call: TRBV10-2; j_call: TRBJ1-2; clone_size: NA; d_call: TRBD1; cdr3_nt: TGCGCCAGCGCAGGGGGCTTTGGCTACACCTTC; cdr3_aa: CASAGGFGYTF
v_call: TRBV28; j_call: TRBJ2-2; clone_size: NA; d_call: NA; cdr3_nt: TGTGCCAGTATAAGGGGAAACACCGGGGAGCTGTTTTTT; cdr3_aa: CASIRGNTGELFF
v_call: TRBV13; j_call: TRBJ1-3; clone_size: NA; d_call: NA; cdr3_nt: TGTGCCAGCAGCATCCTGACAGCGTCTGGAAACACCATATATTTT; cdr3_aa: CASSILTASGNTIYF
v_call: TRBV18; j_call: TRBJ1-2; clone_size: NA; d_call: NA; cdr3_nt: TGTGCCAGCTCACCAGGGCGCTCTAACTATGGCTACACCTTC; cdr3_aa: CASSPGRSNYGYTF
v_call: TRBV19; j_call: TRBJ1-1; clone_size: NA; d_call: NA; cdr3_nt: TGTGCCAGTAGTGAGGACACACGCACTGAAGCTTTCTTT; cdr3_aa: CASSEDTRTEAFF
v_call: TRBV6-1; j_call: TRBJ2-7; clone_size: once; d_call: TRBD1; cdr3_nt: TGTGCCAGCATGGCTTGGGACAGGAGCTCCTACGAGCAGTACTTC; cdr3_aa: CASMAWDRSSYEQYF
v_call: TRBV7-2; j_call: TRBJ1-2; clone_size: NA; d_call: NA; cdr3_nt: TGTGCCAGCAGCTTAGTCGGGGGTTCCTATGGCTACACCTTC; cdr3_aa: CASSLVGGSYGYTF
v_call: TRBV28; j_call: TRBJ1-6; clone_size: few; d_call: NA; cdr3_nt: TGTGCCAGCAGTTCACCCCCAGGGACTCATTCACCCCTCCACTTT; cdr3_aa: CASSSPPGTHSPLHF
v_call: TRBV10-3; j_call: TRBJ2-1; clone_size: NA; d_call: NA; cdr3_nt: TGTGCCATCAGTGAGTCGGGAGGAGGCGGAGGTGAGCAGTTCTTC; cdr3_aa: CAISESGGGGGEQFF
v_call: TRBV7-9; j_call: TRBJ2-2; clone_size: many; d_call: TRBD2; cdr3_nt: TGTGCCAGCAGCCTAAGCGGGGGACTCTCCGGGGAGCTGTTTTTT; cdr3_aa: CASSLSGGLSGELFF
v_call: TRBV27; j_call: TRBJ1-2; clone_size: NA; d_call: TRBD1; cdr3_nt: TGTGCCAGCAAGGGTCAGGGACAGCAATCCGCCGGCGGGTATGGCTACACCTTC; cdr3_aa: CASKGQGQQSAGGYGYTF
v_call: TRBV7-3; j_call: TRBJ2-2; clone_size: once; d_call: TRBD2; cdr3_nt: TGTGCCAGCAGCTCCACCCCCTCACTAGCGGGAGCCGGGGAGCTGTTTTTT; cdr3_aa: CASSSTPSLAGAGELFF
v_call: TRBV25-1; j_call: TRBJ1-2; clone_size: NA; d_call: NA; cdr3_nt: TGTGCCAGCAGTAGACTCGGGGAGGGCTATGGCTACACCTTC; cdr3_aa: CASSRLGEGYGYTF
v_call: TRBV6-6; j_call: TRBJ1-1; clone_size: once; d_call: NA; cdr3_nt: TGTGCCAGCAGCCTAGACGACTTAGGGGTCTTT; cdr3_aa: CASSLDDLGVF
v_call: TRBV5-4; j_call: TRBJ2-7; clone_size: NA; d_call: TRBD1; cdr3_nt: TGTGCCAGCAGCTTGGGGGGACAGGGCCCCTACGAGCAGTACTTC; cdr3_aa: CASSLGGQGPYEQYF
v_call: TRBV23-1; j_call: TRBJ2-7; clone_size: NA; d_call: NA; cdr3_nt: TGCGCCAGCAGTCAAGCCTTGGACACCGCGCTGACCTACGAGCAGTACTTC; cdr3_aa: CASSQALDTALTYEQYF
v_call: TRBV28; j_call: TRBJ1-1; clone_size: NA; d_call: NA; cdr3_nt: TGTGCCAGTACGTCCGGGACAGAAGCTTTCTTT; cdr3_aa: CASTSGTEAFF